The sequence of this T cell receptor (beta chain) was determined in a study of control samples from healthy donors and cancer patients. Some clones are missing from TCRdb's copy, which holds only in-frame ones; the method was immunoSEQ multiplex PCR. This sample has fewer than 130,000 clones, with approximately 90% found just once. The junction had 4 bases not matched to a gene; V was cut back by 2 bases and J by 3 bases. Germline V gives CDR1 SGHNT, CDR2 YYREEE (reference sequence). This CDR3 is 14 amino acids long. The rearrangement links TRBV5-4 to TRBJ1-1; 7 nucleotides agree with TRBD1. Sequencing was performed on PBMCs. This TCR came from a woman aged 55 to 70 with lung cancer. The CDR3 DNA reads TGTGCCAGCAGCTTTAGGCAGGGGGACACTGAAGCTTTCTTT. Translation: CASSFRQGDTEAFF.